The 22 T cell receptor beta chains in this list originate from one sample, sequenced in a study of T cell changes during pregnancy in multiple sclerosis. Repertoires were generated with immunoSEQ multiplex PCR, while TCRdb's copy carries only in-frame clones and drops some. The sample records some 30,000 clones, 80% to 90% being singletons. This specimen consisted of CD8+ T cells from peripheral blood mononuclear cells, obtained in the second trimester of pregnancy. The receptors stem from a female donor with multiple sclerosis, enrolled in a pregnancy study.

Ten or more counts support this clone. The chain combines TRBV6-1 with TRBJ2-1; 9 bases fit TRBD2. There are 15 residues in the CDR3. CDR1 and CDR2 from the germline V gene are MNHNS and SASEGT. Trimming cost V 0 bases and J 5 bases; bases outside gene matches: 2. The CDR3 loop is CASSEAAGGHNEQFF. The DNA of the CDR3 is TGTGCCAGCAGTGAAGCTGCGGGGGGGCACAATGAGCAGTTCTTC.

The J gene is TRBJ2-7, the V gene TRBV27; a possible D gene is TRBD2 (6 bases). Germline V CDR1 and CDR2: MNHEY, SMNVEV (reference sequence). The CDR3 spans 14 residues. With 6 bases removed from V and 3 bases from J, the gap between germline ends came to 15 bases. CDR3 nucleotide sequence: TGTGCCAGCAGACTCAGCGGGTGGGACTACGAGCAGTACTTC. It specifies CASRLSGWDYEQYF.

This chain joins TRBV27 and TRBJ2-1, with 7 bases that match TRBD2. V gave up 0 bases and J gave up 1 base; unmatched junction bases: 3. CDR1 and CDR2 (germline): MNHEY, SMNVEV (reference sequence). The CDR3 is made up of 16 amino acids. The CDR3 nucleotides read TGTGCCAGCAGTTTATCAGCGGGACTTTCCTACAATGAGCAGTTCTTC. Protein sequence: CASSLSAGLSYNEQFF.

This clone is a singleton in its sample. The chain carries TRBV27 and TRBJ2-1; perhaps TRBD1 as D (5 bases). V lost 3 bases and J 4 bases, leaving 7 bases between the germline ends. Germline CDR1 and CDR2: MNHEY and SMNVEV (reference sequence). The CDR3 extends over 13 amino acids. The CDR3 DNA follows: TGTGCCAGCAGTTTGGGGCAGTACAATGAGCAGTTCTTC. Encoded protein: CASSLGQYNEQFF.

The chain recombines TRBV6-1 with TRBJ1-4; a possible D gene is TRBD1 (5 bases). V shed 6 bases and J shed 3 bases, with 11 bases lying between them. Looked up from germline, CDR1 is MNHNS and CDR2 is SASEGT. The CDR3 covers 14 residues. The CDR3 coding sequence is TGTGCCAGCAGGGAGGGGAGGGCTAATGAAAAACTGTTTTTT. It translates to CASREGRANEKLFF.

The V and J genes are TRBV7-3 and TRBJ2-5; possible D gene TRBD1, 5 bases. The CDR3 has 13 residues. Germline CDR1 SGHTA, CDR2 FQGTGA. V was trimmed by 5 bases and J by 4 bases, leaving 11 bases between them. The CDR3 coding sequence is TGTGCCAGCAGCCCTAGTGGGGCAGAGACCCAGTACTTC. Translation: CASSPSGAETQYF. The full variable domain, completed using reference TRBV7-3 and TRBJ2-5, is GAGVSQTPSNKVTEKGKYVELRCDPISGHTALYWYRQSLGQGPEFLIYFQGTGAADDSGLPNDRFFAVRPEGSVSTLKIQRTERGDSAVYLCASSPSGAETQYFGPGTRLLVL.

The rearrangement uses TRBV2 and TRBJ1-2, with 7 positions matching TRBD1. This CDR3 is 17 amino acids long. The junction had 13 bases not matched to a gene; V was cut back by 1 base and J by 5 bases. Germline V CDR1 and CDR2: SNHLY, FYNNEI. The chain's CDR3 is CASSEGAGGAGGYGYTF. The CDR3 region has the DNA TGTGCCAGCAGTGAAGGAGCGGGAGGGGCAGGGGGATATGGCTACACCTTC.

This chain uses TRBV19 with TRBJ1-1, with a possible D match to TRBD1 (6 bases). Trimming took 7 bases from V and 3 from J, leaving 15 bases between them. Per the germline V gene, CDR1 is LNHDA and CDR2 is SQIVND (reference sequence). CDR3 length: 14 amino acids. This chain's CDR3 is CASKVAGGYTEAFF. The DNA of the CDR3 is TGTGCCAGTAAGGTGGCGGGGGGCTACACTGAAGCTTTCTTT.

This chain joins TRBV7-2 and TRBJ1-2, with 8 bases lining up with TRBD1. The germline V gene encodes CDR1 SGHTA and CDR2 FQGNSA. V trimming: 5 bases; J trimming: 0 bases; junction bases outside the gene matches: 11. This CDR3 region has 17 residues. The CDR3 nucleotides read TGTGCCAGCAGCCTCACCCCTACGACAGGGGCTAACTATGGCTACACCTTC. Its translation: CASSLTPTTGANYGYTF.

CDR3 sequence (DNA): TGTGCCTGGAGTCCGGGACAGGGGTACGAGCAGTACTTC. As protein: CAWSPGQGYEQYF. This chain uses TRBV30 with TRBJ2-7; 10 bases line up with TRBD1. Germline V gene sequence: CDR1 GTSNPN, CDR2 SVGIG (reference sequence). V was clipped by 2 bases and J by 4 bases; unmatched bases: 2. The CDR3 sequence is 13 residues long.

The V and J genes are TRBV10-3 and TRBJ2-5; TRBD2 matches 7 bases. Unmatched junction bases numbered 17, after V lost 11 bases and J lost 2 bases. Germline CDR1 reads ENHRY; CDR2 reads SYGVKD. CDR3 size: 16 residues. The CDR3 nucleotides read TGTGCCGCCGGACTAGTTGGTAAAGCGGGGCAAGAGACCCAGTACTTC. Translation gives CAAGLVGKAGQETQYF.

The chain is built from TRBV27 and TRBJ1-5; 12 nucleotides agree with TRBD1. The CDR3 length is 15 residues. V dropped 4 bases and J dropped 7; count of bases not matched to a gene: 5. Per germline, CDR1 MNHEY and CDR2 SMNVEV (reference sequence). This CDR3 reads CASSSGTGGRQPQHF. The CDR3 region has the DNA TGTGCCAGCAGTTCGGGGACAGGGGGCCGGCAGCCCCAGCATTTT.

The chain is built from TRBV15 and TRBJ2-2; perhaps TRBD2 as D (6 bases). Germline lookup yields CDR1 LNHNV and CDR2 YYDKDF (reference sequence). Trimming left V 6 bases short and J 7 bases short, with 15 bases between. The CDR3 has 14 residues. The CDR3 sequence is CATSSATSGGELFF. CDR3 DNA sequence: TGTGCCACCAGTTCGGCGACTAGTGGCGGGGAGCTGTTTTTT.

The CDR3 DNA follows: TGCGCCAGCAGCCAACAAAGTACCGGGACTAGCGGATACAATGAGCAGTTCTTC. This sequence encodes CASSQQSTGTSGYNEQFF. The gene calls are TRBV4-3 and TRBJ2-1; 11 bases are shared with TRBD2. J was trimmed by 4 bases and V by 2 bases; bases with no gene match: 10. The CDR3 contains 18 residues. Germline V gives CDR1 LGHNA, CDR2 YSLEER.

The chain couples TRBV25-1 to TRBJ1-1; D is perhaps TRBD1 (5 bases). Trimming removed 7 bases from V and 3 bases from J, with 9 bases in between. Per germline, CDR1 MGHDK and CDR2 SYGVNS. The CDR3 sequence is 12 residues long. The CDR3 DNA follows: TGTGCCAGCAACGGGGGTTACACTGAAGCTTTCTTT. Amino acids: CASNGGYTEAFF. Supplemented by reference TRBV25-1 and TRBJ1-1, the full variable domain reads EADIYQTPRYLVIGTGKKITLECSQTMGHDKMYWYQQDPGMELHLIHYSYGVNSTEKGDLSSESTVSRIRTEHFPLTLESARPSHTSQYLCASNGGYTEAFFGQGTRLTVV.

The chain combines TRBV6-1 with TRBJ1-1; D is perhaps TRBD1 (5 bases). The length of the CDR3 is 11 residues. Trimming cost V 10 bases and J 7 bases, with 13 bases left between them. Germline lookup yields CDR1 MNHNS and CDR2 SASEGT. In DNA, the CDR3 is TGTGCCACCCGGGGGTGGGGTGAAGCTTTCTTT. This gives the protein CATRGWGEAFF.

The CDR3 bases are TGTGCCAGCAGACGGGGGGGCCTTGAAAGCACTGAAGCTTTCTTT. Its protein product is CASRRGGLESTEAFF. The chain recombines TRBV6-1 with TRBJ1-1; D is perhaps TRBD1 (6 bases). CDR3 length: 15 amino acids. The ends were cut back, 6 bases at V and 4 bases at J, with 18 bases in the middle. Germline V gene data show CDR1 as MNHNS and CDR2 as SASEGT.

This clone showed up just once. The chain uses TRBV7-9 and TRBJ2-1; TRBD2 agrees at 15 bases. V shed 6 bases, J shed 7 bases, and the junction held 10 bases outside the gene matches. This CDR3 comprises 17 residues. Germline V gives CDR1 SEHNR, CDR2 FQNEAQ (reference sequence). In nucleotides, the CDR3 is TGTGCCAGCAGGACCGGGGGAGGACTAGCGGGAGGGAATGAGCAGTTCTTC. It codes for CASRTGGGLAGGNEQFF.

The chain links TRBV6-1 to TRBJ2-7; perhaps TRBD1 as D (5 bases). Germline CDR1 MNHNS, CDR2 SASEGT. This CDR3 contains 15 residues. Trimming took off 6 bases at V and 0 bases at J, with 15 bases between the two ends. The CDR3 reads CASRSMQGSSYEQYF. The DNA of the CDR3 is TGTGCCAGCAGGTCAATGCAGGGTTCCTCCTACGAGCAGTACTTC.

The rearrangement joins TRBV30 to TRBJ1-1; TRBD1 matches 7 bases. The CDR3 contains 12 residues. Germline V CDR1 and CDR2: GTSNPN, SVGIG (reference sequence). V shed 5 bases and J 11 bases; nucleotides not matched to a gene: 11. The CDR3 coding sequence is TGTGCCTGGGATGGAAGCCAACAGGGGGCTTTCTTT. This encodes CAWDGSQQGAFF.

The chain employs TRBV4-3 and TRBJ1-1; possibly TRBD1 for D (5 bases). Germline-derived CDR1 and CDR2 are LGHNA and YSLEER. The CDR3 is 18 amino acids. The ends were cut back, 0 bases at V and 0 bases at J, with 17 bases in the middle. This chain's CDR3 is CASSQDWGHPVMNTEAFF. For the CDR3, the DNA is TGCGCCAGCAGCCAAGATTGGGGCCATCCGGTAATGAACACTGAAGCTTTCTTT.

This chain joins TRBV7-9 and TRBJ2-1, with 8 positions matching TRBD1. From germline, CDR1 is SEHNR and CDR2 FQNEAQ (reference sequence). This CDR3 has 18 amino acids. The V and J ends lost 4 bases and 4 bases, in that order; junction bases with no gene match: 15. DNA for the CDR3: TGTGCCAGCAGCTCGAACCTCGGACAGGGCGGAGGGTACAATGAGCAGTTCTTC. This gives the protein CASSSNLGQGGGYNEQFF.